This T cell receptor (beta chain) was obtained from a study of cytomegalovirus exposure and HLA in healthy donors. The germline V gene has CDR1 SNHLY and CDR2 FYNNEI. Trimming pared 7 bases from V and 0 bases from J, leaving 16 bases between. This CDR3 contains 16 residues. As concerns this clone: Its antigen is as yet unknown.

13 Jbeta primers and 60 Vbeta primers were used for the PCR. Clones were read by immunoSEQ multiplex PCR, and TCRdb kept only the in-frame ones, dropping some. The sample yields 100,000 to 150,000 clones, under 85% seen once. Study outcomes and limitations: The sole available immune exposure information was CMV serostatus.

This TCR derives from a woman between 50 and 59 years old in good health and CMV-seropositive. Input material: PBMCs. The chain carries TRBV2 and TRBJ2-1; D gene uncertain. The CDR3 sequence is CASILPGSSSYNEQFF. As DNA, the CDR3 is TGTGCCAGCATTCTGCCTGGGTCTAGCTCCTACAATGAGCAGTTCTTC.